The 14 T cell receptor beta chains given below trace back to one sample, sequenced in a study of blood T cell repertoires in COVID-19 (TCRdb year 2020). Library method: the immunoSEQ multiplex PCR assay. Sourced from immuneACCESS, this table was stored by TCRdb with only in-frame sequences that have V and J called. A share of the clones is absent; for the studies checked, an unresolved V gene accounts for under half, and the remainder has no known explanation. This sample holds 120,000 to 150,000 clones; almost 85% were observed only once. The ten largest make up approximately 16% of the sample. Sample: peripheral blood. Receptors originate from a human donor with acute or convalescent COVID-19. The donor label of this sample is uncertain.

The rearrangement uses TRBV7-3 and TRBJ2-3; 7 nucleotides match TRBD1. The length of the CDR3 is 15 residues. Trimming cost V 6 bases and J 2 bases; bases outside gene matches: 8. Germline CDR1 SGHTA, CDR2 FQGTGA. The CDR3 nucleotides read TGTGCCAGCAGATCCACAGGGGCCCACACAGATACGCAGTATTTT. This translates into CASRSTGAHTDTQYF.

The rearrangement joins TRBV30 to TRBJ2-3; a possible D gene is TRBD1 (6 bases). Trimming left V 0 bases short and J 4 bases short, with 26 bases between. Per the germline V gene, CDR1 is GTSNPN and CDR2 is SVGIG (reference sequence). This CDR3 has 19 residues. This CDR3 reads CAWSVGQGRTARTPDTQYF. The CDR3 region has the DNA TGTGCCTGGAGTGTAGGGCAGGGAAGGACAGCTCGGACCCCAGATACGCAGTATTTT.

This chain uses TRBV10-1 with TRBJ2-2, with TRBD2 as a possible D gene (5 bases). V lost 3 bases and J 4 bases, leaving 15 bases between the germline ends. The CDR3 spans 16 residues. Germline values: CDR1 WNHNN, CDR2 SYGVQD (reference sequence). The CDR3 DNA reads TGCGCCAGCAGTGAAGCCGCGGGCGGTGGCACCGGGGAGCTGTTTTTT. Encoded protein: CASSEAAGGGTGELFF.

The table lists this clone with a count of one. V is TRBV6-1 and J is TRBJ2-4; D not resolved. CDR3 length: 15 residues. The ends were cut back, 1 base at V and 0 bases at J, with 7 bases in the middle. The germline gives CDR1 MNHNS, CDR2 SASEGT. The CDR3 bases are TGTGCCAGCAGTGAAGGGGCTATAGCCAAAAACATTCAGTACTTC. It codes for CASSEGAIAKNIQYF.

This sequence joins TRBV3-1 (or the pseudogene TRBV3-2) and TRBJ1-6; D might be TRBD1 (6 bases). Trimming took 4 bases from V and 7 from J, leaving 23 bases between them. The CDR3 extends over 18 amino acids. CDR1 is LGHDT, CDR2 YNNKEL, per germline (reference sequence). CDR3 DNA sequence: TGTGCCAGCAGCCGAAGCAACCACGGGGACACGGGAAATTCACCCCTCCACTTT. Protein sequence: CASSRSNHGDTGNSPLHF.

The chain recombines TRBV6-5 with TRBJ2-7, with D perhaps TRBD1 (6 bases). This CDR3 is 15 amino acids long. The germline V and J ends were trimmed by 0 bases and 1 base, with 10 bases remaining between them. The germline CDR1 and CDR2 sequences are MNHEY and SVGAGI. CDR3 sequence (DNA): TGTGCCAGCAGTTACTCTCAGGGGCCGTCCTACGAGCAGTACTTC. Translated, it gives CASSYSQGPSYEQYF.

The chain links TRBV7-9 to TRBJ1-4; the D is unclear. V lost 5 bases to trimming and J lost 0 bases, with 10 bases between them. The CDR3 is made up of 15 amino acids. Per germline, CDR1 SEHNR and CDR2 FQNEAQ (reference sequence). The CDR3 here is CASSVRGATNEKLFF. CDR3 in DNA: TGTGCCAGCAGCGTCCGGGGAGCAACTAATGAAAAACTGTTTTTT. Looking up the rest from reference TRBV7-9 and TRBJ1-4 gives the full variable domain: DTGVSQNPRHKITKRGQNVTFRCDPISEHNRLYWYRQTLGQGPEFLTYFQNEAQLEKSRLLSDRFSAERPKGSFSTLEIQRTEQGDSAMYLCASSVRGATNEKLFFGSGTQLSVL.

This chain uses TRBV10-2 with TRBJ1-1, with D unclear. Deletions cut 4 bases from V and 3 bases from J, with 9 bases between. Germline values: CDR1 WSHSY, CDR2 SAAADI. This CDR3 has 13 amino acids. Written as DNA, the CDR3 is TGCGCCAGCAGTGGGCAGACTTACACTGAAGCTTTCTTT. As protein: CASSGQTYTEAFF.

A remark on this clone: The same CDR3 arises from other DNA sequences in this sample as well. CDR3 sequence (DNA): TGCGCCAGCAGCAGGGAGGGACAAGAGACCCAGTACTTC. It is translated as CASSREGQETQYF. The rearrangement links TRBV5-1 to TRBJ2-5; 7 bases are a match to TRBD2. The J segment lost 2 bases and the V segment lost 4 bases, leaving 2 bases of the junction unmatched. The CDR3 is made up of 13 amino acids. CDR1 and CDR2 from the germline V gene are SGHRS and YFSETQ.

This clone occurred once. This CDR3 is CASSPPVIGQISNYGYTF. The CDR3 nucleotides are TGTGCCAGCAGCCCCCCGGTGATCGGACAGATTTCTAACTATGGCTACACCTTC. This sequence joins TRBV7-9 and TRBJ1-2, with D possibly being TRBD1 (6 bases). The CDR3 runs to 18 residues. Looked up from germline, CDR1 is SEHNR and CDR2 is FQNEAQ (reference sequence). Trimming cost V 5 bases and J 0 bases, with 22 bases left between them.

This chain joins TRBV10-3 and TRBJ2-7, with TRBD2 matching 9 bases. Trimming cost V 4 bases and J 7 bases; bases outside gene matches: 14. Germline lookup yields CDR1 ENHRY and CDR2 SYGVKD. The CDR3 length is 16 residues. CDR3 residues: CAISVSSASGANEQYF. The DNA of the CDR3 is TGTGCCATCAGTGTATCCTCGGCTAGCGGGGCAAATGAGCAGTACTTC.

The chain joins TRBV5-1 to TRBJ1-1; D perhaps matches TRBD1 (5 bases). V lost 4 bases, J lost 0 bases, and 10 bases lay in between. Per the germline V gene, CDR1 is SGHRS and CDR2 is YFSETQ. CDR3 length: 14 amino acids. The CDR3 nucleotides are TGCGCCAGCAGCCCGGGGGGGTTGAACACTGAAGCTTTCTTT. Translating it yields CASSPGGLNTEAFF.

The chain employs TRBV19 and TRBJ1-5, with D uncertain. CDR3 size: 14 residues. Germline lookup yields CDR1 LNHDA and CDR2 SQIVND (reference sequence). Deletions cut 3 bases from V and 4 bases from J, with 10 bases between. Here the CDR3 reads CASSMGLPNQPQHF. The CDR3 coding sequence is TGTGCCAGTAGTATGGGCCTACCGAATCAGCCCCAGCATTTT.

V and J are TRBV18 and TRBJ1-1, with 7 nucleotides matching TRBD1. With V trimmed by 3 bases and J by 5 bases, 12 bases remained unmatched. Germline V gives CDR1 KGHSH, CDR2 LQKENI. The CDR3 is 16 amino acids. The CDR3: CASSPSLTGTATEAFF. For the CDR3, the DNA is TGTGCCAGCTCACCTTCGTTAACCGGGACAGCAACTGAAGCTTTCTTT.